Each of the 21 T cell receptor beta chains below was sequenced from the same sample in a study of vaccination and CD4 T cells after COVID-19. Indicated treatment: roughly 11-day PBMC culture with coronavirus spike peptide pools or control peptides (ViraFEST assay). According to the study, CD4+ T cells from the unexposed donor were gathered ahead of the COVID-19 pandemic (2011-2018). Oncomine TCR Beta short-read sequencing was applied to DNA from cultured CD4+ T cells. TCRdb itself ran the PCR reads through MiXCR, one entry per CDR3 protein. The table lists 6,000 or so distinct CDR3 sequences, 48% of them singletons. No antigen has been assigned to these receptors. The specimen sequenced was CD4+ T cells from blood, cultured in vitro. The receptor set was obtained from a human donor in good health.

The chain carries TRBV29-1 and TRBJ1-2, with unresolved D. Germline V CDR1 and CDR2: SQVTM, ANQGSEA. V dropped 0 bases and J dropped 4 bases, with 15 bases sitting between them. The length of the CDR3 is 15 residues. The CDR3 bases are TGCAGCGTTGAAGAGGGTGTCGTTTTGGGCTATGGCTACACCTTC. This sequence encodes CSVEEGVVLGYGYTF.

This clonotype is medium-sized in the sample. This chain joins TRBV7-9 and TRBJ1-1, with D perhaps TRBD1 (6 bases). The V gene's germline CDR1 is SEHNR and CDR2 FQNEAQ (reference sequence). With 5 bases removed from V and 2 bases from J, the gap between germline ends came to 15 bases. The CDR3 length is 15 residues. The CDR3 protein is CASSLIPGANTEAFF. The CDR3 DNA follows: TGTGCCAGCAGCCTTATTCCAGGGGCTAACACTGAAGCTTTCTTT.

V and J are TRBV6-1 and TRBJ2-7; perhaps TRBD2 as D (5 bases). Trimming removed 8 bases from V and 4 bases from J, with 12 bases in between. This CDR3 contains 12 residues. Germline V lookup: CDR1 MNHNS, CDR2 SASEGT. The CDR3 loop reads CASGETLYEQYF. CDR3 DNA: TGTGCCAGCGGGGAGACGCTATACGAGCAGTACTTC.

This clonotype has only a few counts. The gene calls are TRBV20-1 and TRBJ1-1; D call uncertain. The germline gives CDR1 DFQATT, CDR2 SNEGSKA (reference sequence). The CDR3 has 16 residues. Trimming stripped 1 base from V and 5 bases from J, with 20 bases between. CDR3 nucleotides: TGCAGTGCTAGAGTCACTTTCAGAGAAGGAGAGACTGAAGCTTTCTTT. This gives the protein CSARVTFREGETEAFF.

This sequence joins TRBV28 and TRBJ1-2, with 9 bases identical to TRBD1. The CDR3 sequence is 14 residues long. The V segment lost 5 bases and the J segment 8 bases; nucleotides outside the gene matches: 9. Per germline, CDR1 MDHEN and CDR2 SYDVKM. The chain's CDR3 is CASSLGQGIGGYTF. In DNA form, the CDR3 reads TGTGCCAGCAGTCTCGGACAGGGGATTGGAGGCTACACCTTC.

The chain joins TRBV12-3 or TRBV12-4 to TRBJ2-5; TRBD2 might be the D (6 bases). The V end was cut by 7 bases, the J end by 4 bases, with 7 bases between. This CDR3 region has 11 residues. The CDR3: CASKRAETQYF. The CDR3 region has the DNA TGTGCCAGCAAGCGGGCAGAGACCCAGTACTTC.

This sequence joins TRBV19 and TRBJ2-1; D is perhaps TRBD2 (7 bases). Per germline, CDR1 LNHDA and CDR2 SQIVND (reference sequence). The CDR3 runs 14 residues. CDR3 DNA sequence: TGTGGACGACGGGGGGCAATACTGAACAATGAGCAGTTCTTC. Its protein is CGRRGAILNNEQFF.

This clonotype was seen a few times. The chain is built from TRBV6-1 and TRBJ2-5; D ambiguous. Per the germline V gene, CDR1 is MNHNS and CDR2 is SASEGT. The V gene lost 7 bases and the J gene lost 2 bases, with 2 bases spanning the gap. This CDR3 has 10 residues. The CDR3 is CASTQETQYF. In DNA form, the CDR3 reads TGTGCCAGCACTCAAGAGACCCAGTACTTC.

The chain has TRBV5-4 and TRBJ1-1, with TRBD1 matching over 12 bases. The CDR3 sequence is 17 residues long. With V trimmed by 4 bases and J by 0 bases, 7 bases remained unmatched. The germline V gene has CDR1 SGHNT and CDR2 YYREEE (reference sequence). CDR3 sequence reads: CASSPGGTGGMNTEAFF. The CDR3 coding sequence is TGTGCCAGCAGCCCGGGAGGGACAGGGGGCATGAACACTGAAGCTTTCTTT.

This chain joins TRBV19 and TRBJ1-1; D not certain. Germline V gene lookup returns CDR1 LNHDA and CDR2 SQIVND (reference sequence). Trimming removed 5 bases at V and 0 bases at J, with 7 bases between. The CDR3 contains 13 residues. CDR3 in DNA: TGTGCCAGTAGTCCCTATATGAACACTGAAGCTTTCTTT. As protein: CASSPYMNTEAFF.

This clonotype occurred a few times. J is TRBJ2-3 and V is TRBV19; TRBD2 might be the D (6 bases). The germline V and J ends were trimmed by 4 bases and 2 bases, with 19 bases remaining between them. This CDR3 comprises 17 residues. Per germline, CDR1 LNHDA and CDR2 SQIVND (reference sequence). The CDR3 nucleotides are TGTGCCAGTAGTACTGGGCGGGGCAGGTCGCACACAGATACGCAGTATTTT. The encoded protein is CASSTGRGRSHTDTQYF.

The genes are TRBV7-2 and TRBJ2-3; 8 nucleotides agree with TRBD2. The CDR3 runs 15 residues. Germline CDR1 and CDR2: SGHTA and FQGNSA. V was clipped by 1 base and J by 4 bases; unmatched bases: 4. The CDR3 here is CASSLVSGGPDTQYF. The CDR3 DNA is TGTGCCAGCAGCTTAGTCTCGGGGGGGCCAGATACGCAGTATTTT. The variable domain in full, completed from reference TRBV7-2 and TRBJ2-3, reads GAGVSQSPSNKVTEKGKDVELRCDPISGHTALYWYRQSLGQGLEFLIYFQGNSAPDKSGLPSDRFSAERTGGSVSTLTIQRTQQEDSAVYLCASSLVSGGPDTQYFGPGTRLTVL.

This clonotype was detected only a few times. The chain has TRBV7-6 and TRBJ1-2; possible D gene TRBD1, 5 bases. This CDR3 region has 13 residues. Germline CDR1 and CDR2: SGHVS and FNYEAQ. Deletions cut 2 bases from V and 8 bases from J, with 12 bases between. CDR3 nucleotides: TGTGCCAGCAGCTTACAGGGAGCCCAAGGCTACACCTTC. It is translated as CASSLQGAQGYTF.

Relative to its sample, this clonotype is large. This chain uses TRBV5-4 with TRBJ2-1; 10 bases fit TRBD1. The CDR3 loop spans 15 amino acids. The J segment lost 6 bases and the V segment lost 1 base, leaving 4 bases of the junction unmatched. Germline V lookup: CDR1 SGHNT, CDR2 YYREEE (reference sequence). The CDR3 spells CASSLRTGGSNEQFF. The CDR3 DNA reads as TGTGCCAGCAGCTTGAGGACAGGGGGAAGCAATGAGCAGTTCTTC.

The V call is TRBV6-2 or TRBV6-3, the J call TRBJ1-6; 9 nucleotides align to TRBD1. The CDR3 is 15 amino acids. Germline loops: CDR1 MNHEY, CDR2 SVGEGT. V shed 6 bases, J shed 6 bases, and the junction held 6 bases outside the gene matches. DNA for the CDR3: TGTGCCAGCAGACGGGGACAGGGTGGTAATTCACCCCTCCACTTT. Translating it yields CASRRGQGGNSPLHF.

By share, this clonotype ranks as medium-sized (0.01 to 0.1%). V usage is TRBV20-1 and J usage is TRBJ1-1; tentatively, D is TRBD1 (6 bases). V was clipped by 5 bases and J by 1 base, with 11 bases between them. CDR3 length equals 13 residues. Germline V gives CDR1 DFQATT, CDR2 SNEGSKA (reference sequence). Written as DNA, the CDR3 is TGCAGTGCTTGGCAGACAGGGAACACTGAAGCTTTCTTT. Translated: CSAWQTGNTEAFF.

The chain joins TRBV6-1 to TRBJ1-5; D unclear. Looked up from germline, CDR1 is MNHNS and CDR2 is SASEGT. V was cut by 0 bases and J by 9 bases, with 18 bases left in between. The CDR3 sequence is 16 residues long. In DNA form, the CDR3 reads TGTGCCAGCAGTGAAGCCGGGCCATTCGGCCATCGGCCCCAGCATTTT. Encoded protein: CASSEAGPFGHRPQHF.

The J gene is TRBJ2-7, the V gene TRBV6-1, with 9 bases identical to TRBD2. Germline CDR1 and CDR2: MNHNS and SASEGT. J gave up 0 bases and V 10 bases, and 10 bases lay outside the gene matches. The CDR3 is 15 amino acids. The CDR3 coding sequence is TGTGCCACCTCGGGGCTAGCGGGGAACTCCTACGAGCAGTACTTC. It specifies CATSGLAGNSYEQYF.

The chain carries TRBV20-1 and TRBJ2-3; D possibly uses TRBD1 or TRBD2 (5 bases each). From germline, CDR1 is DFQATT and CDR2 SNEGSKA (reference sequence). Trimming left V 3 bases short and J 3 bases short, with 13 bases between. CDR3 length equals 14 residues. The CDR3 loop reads CSARVGAGTDTQYF. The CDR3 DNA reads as TGCAGTGCTAGGGTGGGAGCAGGGACAGATACGCAGTATTTT.

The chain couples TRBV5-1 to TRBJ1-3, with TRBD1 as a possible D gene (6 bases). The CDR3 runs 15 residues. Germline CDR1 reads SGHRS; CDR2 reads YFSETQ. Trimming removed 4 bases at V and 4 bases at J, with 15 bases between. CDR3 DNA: TGCGCCAGCAGCCTCCAACAGGGCGCCGGAAACACCATATATTTT. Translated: CASSLQQGAGNTIYF.

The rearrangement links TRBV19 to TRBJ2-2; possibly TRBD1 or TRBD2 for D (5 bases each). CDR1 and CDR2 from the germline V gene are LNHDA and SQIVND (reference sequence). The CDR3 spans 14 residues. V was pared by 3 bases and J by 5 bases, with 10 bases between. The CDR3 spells CASSIQGETGELFF. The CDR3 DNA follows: TGTGCCAGTAGTATTCAGGGAGAGACCGGGGAGCTGTTTTTT.